This TCR beta chain stems from a study of spatial heterogeneity in lung cancer (dated by TCRdb to about 2019). About the full investigation: More beta-chain than alpha-chain transcripts were consistently detected, likely reflecting higher beta-chain transcript abundance. In the raw uncorrected reads, each unique combination of TCR and UMI appeared more than ten times on average. The study linked features of the TCR repertoire to counts of nonsynonymous mutations, which were determined by whole-exome sequencing of tumor tissue. In tumor regions, TCR transcript counts showed a strong correlation with a T cell transcriptional module score derived from matched bulk RNA-seq. The study quantitatively compared TCR alpha and beta repertoires across multiple tumor regions, matched nontumor lung and blood in non-small cell lung cancer. Both alpha and beta chains were TCR-sequenced in hundreds of tumor regions, about 69 matched nontumor lung samples and roughly 50 PBMC samples obtained at surgery. Points the paper makes about the study in general: TCR-seq was estimated to cover only approximately 7% of tumor T cells for alpha chains and approximately 12% for beta chains. A correlation was observed between the number of expanded intratumoral alpha and beta TCRs and the tumor nonsynonymous mutation count. Counts of ubiquitous and regional expanded TCRs were found to correlate with counts of ubiquitous and regional nonsynonymous mutations, respectively. Confirming at a functional level the hypothesis that regional TCRs recognize regional mutations was considered to require additional single-cell paired TCR alpha and beta sequencing.

Library preparation used 5' RACE. Instrument used: NextSeq 500. In the TCR library protocol, a unique molecular identifier was attached to each TCR cDNA molecule so that PCR and sequencing errors could be corrected. As for the original processing: TCR identification, UMI-based error correction and CDR3 extraction were all carried out with Decombinator tools. TCRs above a frequency of 2 per 1,000, corresponding to the top 1% of the tumor frequency distribution, were defined as expanded. Expanded tumor TCRs statistically deemed absent (corrected P<0.05) from at least one tumor region were classed as regional, and all other expanded tumor TCRs were classed as ubiquitous. Rényi diversity was computed with the R vegan package after subsampling each repertoire 100 times to 5,000 TCRs. CDR3 similarity networks were built from amino acid triplet string-kernel similarity, with CDR3s being connected when pairwise similarity was above 0.82. The public reads were quality trimmed at Q25 with fastp and then assembled into clones with MiXCR by TCRdb, keeping productive beta chains. Here each entry gathers all rows of one CDR3 protein and keeps the most common genes and DNA. The V and J calls and clone size come from TCRdb's table, not from the authors' own analysis. In all, the sample holds 17,000 or so distinct CDR3 sequences, and 6.2% of those were seen once. The ten largest account for around 6.5% of the sample.

V is reduced by 5 bases and J by 0 bases, leaving a spacing of 7 bases between them. CDR1 and CDR2, looked up from the germline V gene (reference sequence), are DFQATT and SNEGSKA. Including cysteine and phenylalanine, the CDR3 has 12 amino acids. Of the read, only the CDR3 DNA is kept; its 36 bases are in frame from base 1. The sample's time point label, in plain terms: sample taken at primary tumor resection. The donors were about 65 patients from the lung TRACERx cohort who had early-stage, untreated non-small cell lung cancer. Without any cell sorting, TCR sequencing was performed on whole RNA extracted either from tumor and nontumor lung tissue or from cryopreserved PBMC samples. Only patients for whom sufficient RNA was available from at least two tumor regions were selected for TCR sequencing. Before selection, tumor and adjacent nontumor lung specimens were reviewed by a lung pathologist.

This clonotype was recorded at least ten times. Its antigen has not been determined. No base quality values were provided; no much bigger clone lies one nucleotide off. The rearranged chain carries TRBV20-1 and TRBJ2-5; the D segment cannot be called with confidence. The source material was lung tumor tissue, sampled at surgery. This receptor was taken from a male donor with early-stage non-small cell lung cancer. CDR3 sequence: CSAPRNQETQYF. The sequenced DNA is TGCAGTGCTCCGCGGAACCAAGAGACCCAGTACTTC.